The TCR beta chain under discussion was sequenced for a study of beta chain features in type 1 diabetes. Turning to the study itself: The study examined more than 100,000,000 sorted cells across all samples.

A remark on this clone: Its antigen is currently unknown.

General study results and limits: Across all four CD4+ subsets, people with type 1 diabetes showed modestly shorter TCRB CDR3s. A definitive answer on HLA type influencing TCRB rearrangement was not reached here.

Per the germline V gene, CDR1 is KGHSH and CDR2 is LQKENI. The CDR3 is made up of 16 amino acids. After removal of 2 bases from V and 0 bases from J, the junction contained 5 bases not matched to a gene. Expressed TCRB transcripts were sequenced because the isolated RNA had all been reverse transcribed beforehand. Method: immunoSEQ multiplex PCR; TCRdb's copy keeps in-frame clones and lacks some. The data contain 300,000 or so clones, roughly 13% of them singletons. This TCR was recovered from a man younger than 40 with type 1 diabetes. The chain joins TRBV18 to TRBJ2-3; 7 bases are shared with TRBD2. The sample was naive CD4+ T cells from blood. The CDR3 coding sequence is TGTGCCAGCTCACCAGGACTAGTTTATAGCACAGATACGCAGTATTTT. Its protein is CASSPGLVYSTDTQYF.